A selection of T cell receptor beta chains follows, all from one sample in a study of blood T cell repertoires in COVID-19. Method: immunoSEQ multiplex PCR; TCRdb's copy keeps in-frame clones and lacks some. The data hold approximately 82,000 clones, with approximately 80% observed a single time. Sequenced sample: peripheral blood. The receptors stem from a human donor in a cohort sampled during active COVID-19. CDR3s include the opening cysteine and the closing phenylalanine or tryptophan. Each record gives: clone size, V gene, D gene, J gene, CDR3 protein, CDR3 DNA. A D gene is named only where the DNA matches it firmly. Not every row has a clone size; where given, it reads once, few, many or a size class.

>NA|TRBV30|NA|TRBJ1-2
CAWSPGLGDYGYTF
TGTGCCTGGAGCCCCGGGCTCGGGGACTATGGCTACACCTTC
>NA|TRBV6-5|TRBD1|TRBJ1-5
CASSSGDRLNQPQHF
TGTGCCAGCTCGTCGGGGGACAGGCTCAATCAGCCCCAGCATTTT
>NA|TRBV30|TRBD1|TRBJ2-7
CAWSARQGSYEQYF
TGTGCCTGGAGCGCGAGACAGGGCTCCTACGAGCAGTACTTC
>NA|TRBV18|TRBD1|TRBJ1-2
CASSTGQPNYGYTF
TGTGCCAGCTCAACGGGACAGCCAAACTATGGCTACACCTTC
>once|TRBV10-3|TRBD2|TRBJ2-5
CAISPGTSTETQYF
TGTGCCATCAGCCCTGGGACTAGCACAGAGACCCAGTACTTC
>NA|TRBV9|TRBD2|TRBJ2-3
CASSGTSGGANTQYF
TGTGCCAGCAGCGGCACTAGCGGGGGGGCAAATACGCAGTATTTT
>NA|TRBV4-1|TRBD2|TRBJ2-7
CASSQGPSGYEQYF
TGCGCCAGCAGCCAAGGTCCTAGCGGGTACGAGCAGTACTTC
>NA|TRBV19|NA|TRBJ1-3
CASSIRQPGRNTIYF
TGTGCCAGTAGTATCCGACAGCCCGGAAGAAACACCATATATTTT
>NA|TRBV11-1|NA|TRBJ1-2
CASSFNTQNYGYTF
TGTGCCAGCAGCTTTAATACACAAAACTATGGCTACACCTTC
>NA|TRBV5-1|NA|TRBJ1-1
CASSSDPRGTEAFF
TGCGCCAGCAGCTCTGATCCCCGAGGGACTGAAGCTTTCTTT
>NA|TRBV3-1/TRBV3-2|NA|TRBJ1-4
CASSQESGDEKLFF
TGTGCCAGCAGCCAAGAATCCGGGGATGAAAAACTGTTTTTT
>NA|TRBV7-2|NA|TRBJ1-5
CASSLASYSNQPQHF
TGTGCCAGCAGCTTAGCGAGTTATAGCAATCAGCCCCAGCATTTT
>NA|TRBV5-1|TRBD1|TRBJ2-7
CASSNRDSLYEQYF
TGCGCCAGCAGCAACCGGGACAGCCTCTACGAGCAGTACTTC
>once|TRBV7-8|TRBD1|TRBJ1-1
CASSLADRGSTEAFF
TGTGCCAGCAGCTTGGCGGACAGGGGGAGCACTGAAGCTTTCTTT
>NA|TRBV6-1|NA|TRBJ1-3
CASSEKGRGNTIYF
TGTGCCAGCAGTGAAAAAGGGAGAGGAAACACCATATATTTT
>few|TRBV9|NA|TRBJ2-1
CASSANRGEQFF
TGTGCCAGCAGCGCCAATAGGGGCGAGCAGTTCTTC
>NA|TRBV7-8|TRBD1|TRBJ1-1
CASRHRDRGRGDTEAFF
TGTGCCAGCAGGCACCGGGACAGGGGCCGTGGTGACACTGAAGCTTTCTTT
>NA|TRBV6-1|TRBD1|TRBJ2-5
CASSDYRGVVIETQYF
TGTGCCAGCAGTGATTACAGGGGAGTTGTTATAGAGACCCAGTACTTC
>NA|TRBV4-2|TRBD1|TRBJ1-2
CASSQPGTESNYGYTF
TGTGCCAGCAGCCAACCCGGGACAGAGAGTAACTATGGCTACACCTTC
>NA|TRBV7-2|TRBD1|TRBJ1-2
CASSFRQGTGVDYGYTF
TGTGCCAGCAGCTTTCGACAGGGAACTGGGGTCGACTATGGCTACACCTTC
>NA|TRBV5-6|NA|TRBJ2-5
CASSLAGVIQETQYF
TGTGCCAGCAGCTTGGCGGGGGTTATCCAAGAGACCCAGTACTTC
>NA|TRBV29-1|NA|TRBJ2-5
CSVDRGVETQYF
TGCAGCGTTGACAGGGGTGTGGAGACCCAGTACTTC
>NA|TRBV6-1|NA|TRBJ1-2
CASSESRGGAYGYTF
TGTGCCAGCAGTGAATCAAGAGGGGGGGCCTATGGCTACACCTTC
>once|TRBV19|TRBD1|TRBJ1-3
CASSRGARGNTIYF
TGTGCCAGTAGCAGGGGGGCCAGGGGAAACACCATATATTTT
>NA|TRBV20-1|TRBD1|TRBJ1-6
CSARAGQAPF
TGCAGTGCTAGAGCGGGACAGGCACCTTTT
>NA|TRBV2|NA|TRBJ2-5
CASSRDWGQETQYF
TGTGCCAGCAGCCGGGACTGGGGACAAGAGACCCAGTACTTC
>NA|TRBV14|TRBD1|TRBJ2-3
CASSLMTGGANTQYF
TGTGCCAGCAGCCTAATGACAGGGGGCGCGAATACGCAGTATTTT
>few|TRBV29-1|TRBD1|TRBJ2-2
CSVTGTGGDTGELFF
TGCAGCGTTACAGGGACAGGGGGGGACACCGGGGAGCTGTTTTTT
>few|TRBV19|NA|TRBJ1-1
CASSIRQRTEAFF
TGTGCCAGTAGTATAAGACAGCGCACTGAAGCTTTCTTT
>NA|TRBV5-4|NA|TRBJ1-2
CASSSGRGEDGYTF
TGTGCCAGCAGCTCGGGCCGGGGGGAGGATGGCTACACCTTC
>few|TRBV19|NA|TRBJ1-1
CASSRTGHVLTEAFF
TGTGCCAGTAGCCGCACGGGACATGTTTTGACTGAAGCTTTCTTT
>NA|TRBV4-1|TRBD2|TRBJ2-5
CASSYGLAGAQETQYF
TGCGCCAGCAGCTACGGACTAGCGGGGGCCCAAGAGACCCAGTACTTC
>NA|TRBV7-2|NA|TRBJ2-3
CASSLSLFGDTQYF
TGTGCCAGCAGCTTAAGCCTATTCGGAGATACGCAGTATTTT
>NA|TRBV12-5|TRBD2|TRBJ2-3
CASGLAPTSGGPDTQYF
TGTGCTAGTGGTTTGGCCCCAACTAGCGGGGGTCCCGATACGCAGTATTTT
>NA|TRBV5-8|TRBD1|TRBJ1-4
CASSHGTGATNEKLFF
TGTGCCAGCAGCCACGGGACAGGAGCAACTAATGAAAAACTGTTTTTT
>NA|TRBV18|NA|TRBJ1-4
CASSPEQTKGNEKLFF
TGTGCCAGCTCACCTGAACAGACTAAAGGGAATGAAAAACTGTTTTTT
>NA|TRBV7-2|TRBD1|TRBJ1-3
CASSFQQGNSGNTIYF
TGTGCCAGCAGCTTCCAACAGGGGAACTCTGGAAACACCATATATTTT
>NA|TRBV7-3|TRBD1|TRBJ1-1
CASSSQGAHTEAFF
TGTGCCAGCAGCTCCCAGGGGGCGCACACTGAAGCTTTCTTT
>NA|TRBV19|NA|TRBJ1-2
CASSIFRGAESGYTF
TGTGCCAGTAGTATATTCCGGGGGGCGGAAAGTGGCTACACCTTC
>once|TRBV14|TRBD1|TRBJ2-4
CASSQEGTVNIQYF
TGTGCCAGCAGCCAAGAAGGGACAGTAAACATTCAGTACTTC
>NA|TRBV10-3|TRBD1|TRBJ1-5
CAIKDRDSNQPQHF
TGTGCCATCAAGGACAGGGATAGCAATCAGCCCCAGCATTTT
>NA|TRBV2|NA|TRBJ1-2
CASSADTNYGYTF
TGTGCCAGCAGTGCGGACACCAACTATGGCTACACCTTC
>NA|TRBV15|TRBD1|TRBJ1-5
CATSTKKQGAGQPQHF
TGTGCCACCAGCACTAAAAAGCAGGGGGCGGGTCAGCCCCAGCATTTT
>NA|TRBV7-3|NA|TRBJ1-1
CASSFQSDTEAFF
TGTGCCAGCAGCTTTCAATCGGACACTGAAGCTTTCTTT
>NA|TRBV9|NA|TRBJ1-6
CASSVAFGGSPLHF
TGTGCCAGCAGCGTAGCCTTTGGCGGGTCACCCCTCCACTTT
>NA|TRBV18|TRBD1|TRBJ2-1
CASSPPQTGVHNEQFF
TGTGCCAGCTCACCACCTCAGACAGGGGTCCACAATGAGCAGTTCTTC
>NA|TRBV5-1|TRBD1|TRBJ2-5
CASGGGRGLEETQYF
TGCGCCAGCGGTGGGGGTAGGGGGCTCGAGGAGACCCAGTACTTC
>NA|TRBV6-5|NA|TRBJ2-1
CASSYQDSYNEQFF
TGTGCCAGCAGTTATCAGGACTCCTACAATGAGCAGTTCTTC
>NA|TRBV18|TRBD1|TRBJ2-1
CASSLWTGGNEQFF
TGTGCCAGCTCACTCTGGACAGGGGGCAATGAGCAGTTCTTC
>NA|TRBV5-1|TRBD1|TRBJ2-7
CASSSPGQGASEQYF
TGCGCCAGCAGCTCCCCGGGACAGGGGGCAAGTGAGCAGTACTTC
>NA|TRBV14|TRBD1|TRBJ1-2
CASSRRQGSLYGYTF
TGTGCCAGCAGCCGACGACAGGGAAGCCTCTATGGCTACACCTTC
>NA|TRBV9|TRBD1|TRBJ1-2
CASSVGTGVRGYTF
TGTGCCAGCAGCGTAGGGACAGGGGTCCGCGGCTACACCTTC
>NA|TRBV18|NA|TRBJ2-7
CASSPGAREQYF
TGTGCCAGCTCACCGGGGGCGCGGGAGCAGTACTTC
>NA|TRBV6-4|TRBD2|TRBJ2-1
CASSEIAGSSYNEQFF
TGTGCCAGCAGTGAAATAGCGGGGAGCTCCTACAATGAGCAGTTCTTC
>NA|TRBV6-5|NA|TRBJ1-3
CASSSPFSRGSNTIYF
TGTGCCAGCAGTTCCCCTTTCTCCAGGGGTTCGAACACCATATATTTT